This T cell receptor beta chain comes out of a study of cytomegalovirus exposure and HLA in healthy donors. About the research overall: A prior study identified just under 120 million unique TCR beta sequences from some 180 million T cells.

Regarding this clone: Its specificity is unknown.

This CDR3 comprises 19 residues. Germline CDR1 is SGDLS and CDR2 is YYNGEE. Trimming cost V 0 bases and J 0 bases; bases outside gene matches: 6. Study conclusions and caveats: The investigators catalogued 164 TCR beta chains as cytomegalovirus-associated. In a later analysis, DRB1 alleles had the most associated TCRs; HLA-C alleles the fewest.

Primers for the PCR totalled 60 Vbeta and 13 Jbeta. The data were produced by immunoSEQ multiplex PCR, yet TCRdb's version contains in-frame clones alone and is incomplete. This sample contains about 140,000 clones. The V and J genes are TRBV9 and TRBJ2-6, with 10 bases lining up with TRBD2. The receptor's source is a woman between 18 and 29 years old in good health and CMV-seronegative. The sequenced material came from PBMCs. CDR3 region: CASSVAPLAGASGANVLTF. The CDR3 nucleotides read TGTGCCAGCAGCGTAGCCCCCCTAGCGGGGGCCTCTGGGGCCAACGTCCTGACTTTC.